These 27 T cell receptor beta chains came from one sample sequenced in a study of blood T cell repertoires in COVID-19. Libraries were prepared by immunoSEQ multiplex PCR; TCRdb keeps only in-frame clonotypes and omits some of them. The table has about 110,000 clones, roughly 88% seen once. The sequencing sample was made of peripheral blood. The receptors shown here come from a woman aged 80 or older with active or convalescent COVID-19.

This clone occurred a few times. This chain joins TRBV28 and TRBJ2-1; TRBD2 matches 9 bases. The CDR3 runs 15 residues. The trim removed 6 bases at V and 8 bases at J, leaving 11 bases unmatched. Per the germline V gene, CDR1 is MDHEN and CDR2 is SYDVKM. The CDR3 DNA sequence: TGTGCCAGCAGCCCGCCGGGACTAGCCTTCGATGAGCAGTTCTTC. Its protein product is CASSPPGLAFDEQFF.

V and J are TRBV19 and TRBJ2-1, with TRBD2 matching over 9 bases. The germline CDR1 and CDR2 sequences are LNHDA and SQIVND (reference sequence). This CDR3 spans 21 amino acids. Unmatched junction bases numbered 23, after V lost 1 base and J lost 7 bases. CDR3 sequence (DNA): TGTGCCAGTAGTATAGGAAGGGTCAGACTGAAGACTAGCGGCAAAAGGAATGAGCAGTTCTTC. This encodes CASSIGRVRLKTSGKRNEQFF.

This rearrangement joins TRBV3-1 (or the pseudogene TRBV3-2) to TRBJ2-1; TRBD1 agrees at 9 bases. The germline V gene encodes CDR1 LGHDT and CDR2 YNNKEL (reference sequence). V was clipped by 2 bases and J by 2 bases; unmatched bases: 4. The CDR3 runs 16 residues. The CDR3 bases are TGTGCCAGCAGCCAACCGGGACAGGGCACCTACAATGAGCAGTTCTTC. Translating it yields CASSQPGQGTYNEQFF.

The rearrangement uses TRBV5-6 and TRBJ2-7, with 13 positions matching TRBD2. The germline CDR1 and CDR2 sequences are SGHDT and YYEEEE. The CDR3 covers 15 residues. V trimming: 5 bases; J trimming: 3 bases; junction bases outside the gene matches: 5. The CDR3 protein is CASRDGTSGIYEQYF. In DNA form, the CDR3 reads TGTGCCAGCAGGGATGGGACTAGCGGGATCTACGAGCAGTACTTC.

This clone has just a few counts. The V call is TRBV9, the J call TRBJ2-3; the D gene is possibly TRBD2 (5 bases). Germline lookup yields CDR1 SGDLS and CDR2 YYNGEE. The CDR3 spans 16 residues. The germline V and J ends were trimmed by 2 bases and 4 bases, with 17 bases remaining between them. The CDR3 coding sequence is TGTGCCAGCAGCGTCCAGGCCCTGGGAGTCTCAGATACGCAGTATTTT. Encoded protein: CASSVQALGVSDTQYF. The full variable domain, with the rest looked up from reference TRBV9 and TRBJ2-3, is DSGVTQTPKHLITATGQRVTLRCSPRSGDLSVYWYQQSLDQGLQFLIQYYNGEERAKGNILERFSAQQFPDLHSELNLSSLELGDSALYFCASSVQALGVSDTQYFGPGTRLTVL.

The chain couples TRBV6-6 to TRBJ1-5; 7 bases align to TRBD1. The CDR3 runs to 15 residues. After removal of 5 bases from V and 5 bases from J, the junction contained 9 bases not matched to a gene. The V gene's germline CDR1 is MNHNY and CDR2 SVGAGI (reference sequence). The CDR3 spells CASSDIDRAYQPQHF. DNA for the CDR3: TGTGCCAGCAGTGACATAGACAGGGCGTATCAGCCCCAGCATTTT.

The rearrangement links TRBV28 to TRBJ2-7; TRBD1 matches 8 bases. Germline V lookup: CDR1 MDHEN, CDR2 SYDVKM. The CDR3 extends over 15 amino acids. V lost 1 base to trimming and J lost 3 bases; unmatched junction nucleotides: 5. The chain's CDR3 is CASSLSGQGSYEQYF. The CDR3 DNA reads as TGTGCCAGCAGTTTATCCGGACAGGGTAGCTACGAGCAGTACTTC.

This rearrangement joins TRBV5-1 to TRBJ2-5; 10 bases are a match to TRBD1. The germline V gene encodes CDR1 SGHRS and CDR2 YFSETQ. The ends lost 3 bases at V and 2 bases at J; junction bases unmatched: 4. The CDR3 spans 15 residues. The CDR3 coding sequence is TGCGCCAGCAGCTCGGGACAGGGGCGGCAAGAGACCCAGTACTTC. It specifies CASSSGQGRQETQYF.

This clone was detected only a few times. The CDR3 spells CASSQVHSGHTDTQYF. CDR3 nucleotide sequence: TGTGCCAGCAGCCAGGTACACTCGGGTCACACAGATACGCAGTATTTT. The chain employs TRBV14 and TRBJ2-3; D not certain. Per the germline V gene, CDR1 is SGHDN and CDR2 is FVKESK. The V end was cut by 3 bases, the J end by 2 bases, with 15 bases between. The CDR3 is 16 residues long.

There are many counts of this clone. This sequence joins TRBV29-1 and TRBJ1-1; D is ambiguous. The CDR3 totals 8 residues. Trimming left V 6 bases short and J 11 bases short, with 7 bases between. The germline CDR1 and CDR2 sequences are SQVTM and ANQGSEA. Here the CDR3 DNA reads TGCAGCGTGGGCCCTGCTTTCTTT. It yields the protein CSVGPAFF.

The chain couples TRBV6-5 to TRBJ1-6; tentative D call: TRBD1 (5 bases). V was pared by 1 base and J by 7 bases, with 11 bases between. The V gene's germline CDR1 is MNHEY and CDR2 SVGAGI. The CDR3 has 15 residues. The CDR3 reads CASSYWGEDNSPLHF. The DNA of the CDR3 is TGTGCCAGCAGTTACTGGGGGGAGGACAATTCACCCCTCCACTTT.

This clone was detected only a few times. The CDR3 region is CASSHGGEQFF. CDR3 bases: TGTGCCAGCAGTCACGGGGGTGAGCAGTTCTTC. V usage is TRBV6-2 or TRBV6-3 and J usage is TRBJ2-1; a possible D gene is TRBD2 (6 bases). Germline V CDR1 and CDR2: MNHEY, SVGEGT. The germline V and J ends were trimmed by 5 bases and 9 bases, with 8 bases remaining between them. The CDR3 runs 11 residues.

This clone was detected only a few times. V is TRBV27 and J is TRBJ1-2; TRBD1 matches at 12 bases. Germline values: CDR1 MNHEY, CDR2 SMNVEV (reference sequence). After removal of 5 bases from V and 5 bases from J, the junction contained 9 bases not matched to a gene. CDR3 length equals 16 residues. As DNA, the CDR3 is TGTGCCAGCAGTCGGGACAGGGGGCAAAGTAGGTATGGCTACACCTTC. It yields the protein CASSRDRGQSRYGYTF.

The V call is TRBV19, the J call TRBJ1-4; 9 bases are shared with TRBD1. The CDR3 contains 14 residues. After removal of 5 bases from V and 4 bases from J, the junction contained 2 bases not matched to a gene. CDR1 and CDR2 (germline): LNHDA, SQIVND (reference sequence). The CDR3 sequence: CASSVGQGNEKLFF. The CDR3 DNA reads TGTGCCAGTAGTGTGGGACAGGGTAATGAAAAACTGTTTTTT.

V gene TRBV6-5 combines with J gene TRBJ2-7; possibly TRBD1 for D (6 bases). V was pared by 6 bases and J by 2 bases, with 14 bases between. This CDR3 is 14 amino acids long. CDR1 and CDR2 (germline): MNHEY, SVGAGI. CDR3 amino acids: CASRDSRGTYEQYF. CDR3 DNA sequence: TGTGCCAGCAGGGACAGTAGGGGAACCTACGAGCAGTACTTC.

The chain couples TRBV19 to TRBJ2-5; perhaps TRBD2 as D (6 bases). The CDR3 is 13 residues long. In germline, CDR1 is LNHDA, CDR2 SQIVND (reference sequence). Trimming cost V 8 bases and J 4 bases, with 14 bases left between them. The CDR3, as DNA: TGTGCCAGTCACATGCGGCGGGGAGAGACCCAGTACTTC. Translated, it gives CASHMRRGETQYF.

The chain carries TRBV7-2 and TRBJ1-3; D is unclear. Trimming took 2 bases from V and 2 from J, leaving 7 bases between them. CDR3 length equals 14 residues. From germline, CDR1 is SGHTA and CDR2 FQGNSA. CDR3 loop: CASSLRGTGNTIYF. CDR3 nucleotide sequence: TGTGCCAGCAGCTTACGGGGTACTGGAAACACCATATATTTT.

Note on this clone: At the DNA level, this CDR3 is encoded by other sequences in the same sample as well. The CDR3 DNA is TGTGCCAGCAGCCCGACTAGCGGAAGCACAGATACGCAGTATTTT. Amino acid sequence: CASSPTSGSTDTQYF. The genes are TRBV3-1 (or the pseudogene TRBV3-2) and TRBJ2-3; the match to TRBD2 covers 9 bases. The ends lost 4 bases at V and 0 bases at J; junction bases unmatched: 2. Germline V gene lookup returns CDR1 LGHDT and CDR2 YNNKEL (reference sequence). This CDR3 has 15 amino acids.

The V call is TRBV7-9, the J call TRBJ2-1; TRBD1 might be the D (8 bases). There are 16 residues in the CDR3. The germline V gene encodes CDR1 SEHNR and CDR2 FQNEAQ (reference sequence). V was shortened by 4 bases and J by 4 bases, with 17 bases between the two germline ends. CDR3 residues: CASSSRTGRGYNEQFF. The CDR3 coding sequence is TGTGCCAGCAGCTCACGGACAGGGAGGGGATACAATGAGCAGTTCTTC. Using reference TRBV7-9 and TRBJ2-1 for the parts outside the CDR3, the full variable domain is DTGVSQNPRHKITKRGQNVTFRCDPISEHNRLYWYRQTLGQGPEFLTYFQNEAQLEKSRLLSDRFSAERPKGSFSTLEIQRTEQGDSAMYLCASSSRTGRGYNEQFFGPGTRLTVL.

The V and J genes are TRBV10-3 and TRBJ2-5; D may be TRBD1 (6 bases). The V and J ends lost 4 bases and 4 bases respectively, with 10 bases between them. This CDR3 has 13 amino acids. Germline values: CDR1 ENHRY, CDR2 SYGVKD. The CDR3 region has the DNA TGTGCCATCAGTGGTTCAGGGGTAGAGACCCAGTACTTC. As protein: CAISGSGVETQYF.

The chain couples TRBV6-5 to TRBJ2-2, with 12 nucleotides matching TRBD1. V shed 2 bases, J shed 6 bases, and the junction held 4 bases outside the gene matches. This CDR3 spans 16 amino acids. Germline-derived CDR1 and CDR2 are MNHEY and SVGAGI. The CDR3 spells CASSYPGTGGPGELFF. The CDR3 coding sequence is TGTGCCAGCAGTTACCCCGGGACAGGGGGCCCCGGGGAGCTGTTTTTT.

The chain is built from TRBV7-9 and TRBJ2-3, with D maybe TRBD2 (6 bases). The ends were cut back, 6 bases at V and 1 base at J, with 14 bases in the middle. This CDR3 has 15 amino acids. The V gene's germline CDR1 is SEHNR and CDR2 FQNEAQ (reference sequence). CDR3 sequence (DNA): TGTGCCAGCAGGCACCGGGACTTAGGCACAGATACGCAGTATTTT. Protein sequence: CASRHRDLGTDTQYF.

V gene TRBV6-6 combines with J gene TRBJ2-2; D perhaps matches TRBD2 (7 bases). Deletions cut 5 bases from V and 7 bases from J, with 14 bases between. Per germline, CDR1 MNHNY and CDR2 SVGAGI (reference sequence). The CDR3 extends over 14 amino acids. CDR3 sequence (DNA): TGTGCCAGCAGTAAAGGGGAGGGACACGGGGAGCTGTTTTTT. Translation gives CASSKGEGHGELFF.

The V gene is TRBV2, the J gene TRBJ1-2; no reliable D call. V dropped 3 bases and J dropped 3 bases, with 8 bases sitting between them. This CDR3 has 13 amino acids. The germline CDR1 and CDR2 sequences are SNHLY and FYNNEI. This CDR3 is CASSDASYYGYTF. CDR3 coding DNA: TGTGCCAGCAGTGACGCCAGTTACTATGGCTACACCTTC.

The chain carries TRBV7-8 and TRBJ2-7, with 7 nucleotides matching TRBD1. This CDR3 comprises 15 residues. Germline trimming cut 1 base from V and 9 bases from J; bases unmatched to any gene: 12. Germline lookup yields CDR1 SGHVS and CDR2 FQNEAQ. DNA of the CDR3: TGTGCCAGCAGCTTAGGTGCCGACAGGGTAATGGTGCAGTACTTC. Translated, it gives CASSLGADRVMVQYF.

The gene calls are TRBV30 and TRBJ2-1, with 9 positions matching TRBD2. Germline CDR1 is GTSNPN and CDR2 is SVGIG (reference sequence). The CDR3 extends over 15 amino acids. The V segment lost 7 bases and the J segment 1 base; nucleotides outside the gene matches: 8. CDR3 in amino acids: CAFISGRRSYNEQFF. The CDR3 region has the DNA TGTGCCTTTATTAGCGGGAGACGTTCCTACAATGAGCAGTTCTTC.

This clone was observed a single time. The J gene is TRBJ1-2, the V gene TRBV7-8; TRBD1 aligns across 7 bases. J was trimmed by 2 bases and V by 4 bases; bases with no gene match: 4. Germline V CDR1 and CDR2: SGHVS, FQNEAQ. CDR3 length: 14 amino acids. The CDR3 coding sequence is TGTGCCAGCAGCTCGATGGACAGGAACTATGGCTACACCTTC. Translation: CASSSMDRNYGYTF.